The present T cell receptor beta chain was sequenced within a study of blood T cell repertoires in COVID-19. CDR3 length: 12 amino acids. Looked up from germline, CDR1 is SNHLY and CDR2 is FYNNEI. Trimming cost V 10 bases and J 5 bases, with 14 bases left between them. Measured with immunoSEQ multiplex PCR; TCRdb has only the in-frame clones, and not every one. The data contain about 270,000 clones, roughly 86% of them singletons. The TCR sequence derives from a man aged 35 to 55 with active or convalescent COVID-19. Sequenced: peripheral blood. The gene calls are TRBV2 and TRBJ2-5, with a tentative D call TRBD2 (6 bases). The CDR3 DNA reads TGTGCCAAAGAGACCGGGGGTGAGACCCAGTACTTC. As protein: CAKETGGETQYF.